These 4 T cell receptor beta chains came from one sample sequenced in a study of human T cells and chemical hapten exposure. Indicated time point: patch test 3, about 24 weeks after DPC sensitization. Indicated treatment: therapeutic diphenylcyclopropenone sensitization with weekly scalp DPC. One entry per CDR3 protein, called by TCRdb with MiXCR from the RACE reads. The data contain roughly 62,000 distinct CDR3 sequences, over 10% of them singletons. The source was whole blood, collected in connection with sensitization to the hapten diphenylcyclopropenone (DPC). These receptors originate from a man aged 25-45 years with alopecia areata. Some clones in this sample may be carry-over from other donors' samples.

The V and J genes are TRBV18 and TRBJ1-6, with TRBD1 identical over 8 bases. The germline CDR1 and CDR2 sequences are KGHSH and LQKENI. V dropped 6 bases and J dropped 10; count of bases not matched to a gene: 14. CDR3 length equals 16 residues. In DNA form, the CDR3 reads TGTGCCAGCTCGCCCGGGAGACAGGGGACGGACTCACCCCTCCACTTT. The encoded protein is CASSPGRQGTDSPLHF.

This clonotype was recorded many times. V and J are TRBV6-4 and TRBJ2-2; D is unresolved. This CDR3 has 13 amino acids. Trimming left V 2 bases short and J 7 bases short, with 8 bases between. CDR1 is MRHNA and CDR2 is SNTAGT in the germline V gene. Here the CDR3 DNA reads TGTGCCAGCAGTGACGAGGTTGGCGGGGAGCTGTTTTTT. Protein product: CASSDEVGGELFF.

This clonotype was seen a few times. The gene calls are TRBV7-2 and TRBJ2-7; 7 nucleotides match TRBD1. The CDR3 is 14 residues long. V was clipped by 5 bases and J by 1 base; unmatched bases: 5. The germline V gene has CDR1 SGHTA and CDR2 FQGNSA. The DNA for the CDR3 is TGTGCCAGCAGCCAGGGGGTGAGTTCCTACGAGCAGTACTTC. Protein: CASSQGVSSYEQYF.

This clonotype occurred a few times. V usage is TRBV3-1 and J usage is TRBJ2-3, with D perhaps matching TRBD2 (6 bases). Germline V lookup: CDR1 LGHDT, CDR2 YNNKEL (reference sequence). Trimming left V 0 bases short and J 2 bases short, with 18 bases between. The CDR3 length is 18 residues. CDR3 coding DNA: TGTGCCAGCAGCCAAGAAGGGGTCGTACGGGGGATCACAGATACGCAGTATTTT. The encoded protein is CASSQEGVVRGITDTQYF.